Presented here are 25 T cell receptor beta chains from one specimen sequenced in a study of Tregs in tolerant kidney transplant recipients. Method: immunoSEQ multiplex PCR; TCRdb's copy keeps in-frame clones and lacks some. Of around 52,000 clones in the sample, around 82% were seen once. The sequenced material came from CD4+ T cells from blood. The receptors here all came from a human donor in good health.

The chain recombines TRBV19 with TRBJ1-4, with unresolved D. Looked up from germline, CDR1 is LNHDA and CDR2 is SQIVND (reference sequence). Between the trimmed V and J ends, which lost 5 bases and 7 bases, there was a span of 17 bases. CDR3 length: 15 amino acids. CDR3 amino acids: CASSLRRSLGEKLFF. For the CDR3, the DNA is TGTGCCAGTAGTCTACGACGGTCCTTGGGTGAAAAACTGTTTTTT.

This rearrangement joins TRBV4-1 to TRBJ2-1, with D perhaps matching TRBD1 (6 bases). V shed 1 base and J shed 0 bases, with 10 bases lying between them. This CDR3 is 16 amino acids long. Germline V lookup: CDR1 MGHRA, CDR2 YSYEKL. As DNA, the CDR3 is TGCGCCAGCAGCCAAGCCCAGGGGATCTCCTACAATGAGCAGTTCTTC. Residues: CASSQAQGISYNEQFF.

This chain uses TRBV27 with TRBJ2-5; 8 bases map to TRBD2. The CDR3 is made up of 13 amino acids. The germline V gene encodes CDR1 MNHEY and CDR2 SMNVEV (reference sequence). The trim removed 8 bases at V and 5 bases at J, leaving 7 bases unmatched. CDR3 in amino acids: CASSLAGFETQYF. In DNA form, the CDR3 reads TGTGCCAGCTCCTTAGCGGGGTTTGAGACCCAGTACTTC.

This clone was found a few times. This rearrangement joins TRBV11-2 to TRBJ2-7; 7 bases match TRBD2. V shed 5 bases and J 0 bases; nucleotides not matched to a gene: 13. Germline CDR1 and CDR2: SGHAT and FQNNGV. The CDR3 covers 17 residues. The CDR3 region is CASSPGGVGRSSYEQYF. CDR3 in DNA: TGTGCCAGCAGCCCTGGGGGGGTCGGAAGGAGCTCCTACGAGCAGTACTTC.

The chain has TRBV29-1 and TRBJ1-2; unclear D gene. From germline, CDR1 is SQVTM and CDR2 ANQGSEA. The CDR3 is made up of 9 amino acids. V was shortened by 3 bases and J by 6 bases, with 2 bases between the two germline ends. The chain's CDR3 is CSVDHGYTF. The CDR3 DNA reads TGCAGCGTTGACCATGGCTACACCTTC.

This clone appeared once. The rearrangement uses TRBV6-1 and TRBJ1-4, with 8 nucleotides matching TRBD1. Germline-derived CDR1 and CDR2 are MNHNS and SASEGT. The CDR3 covers 15 residues. The ends lost 5 bases at V and 7 bases at J; junction bases unmatched: 9. The CDR3 sequence: CASSHPRGLSEKLFF. In DNA, the CDR3 is TGTGCCAGCAGTCACCCCAGGGGGCTTAGTGAAAAACTGTTTTTT.

The V and J genes are TRBV4-1 and TRBJ2-7; TRBD2 aligns across 14 bases. The CDR3 is 18 residues long. V trimming: 2 bases; J trimming: 3 bases; junction bases outside the gene matches: 9. Germline V gene data show CDR1 as MGHRA and CDR2 as YSYEKL. CDR3 sequence reads: CASSQSTSGRALDYEQYF. In nucleotides, the CDR3 is TGCGCCAGCAGCCAATCGACTAGCGGGAGGGCCCTCGACTACGAGCAGTACTTC.

The rearrangement uses TRBV29-1 and TRBJ2-3, with 7 bases identical to TRBD2. The CDR3 consists of 16 residues. Germline CDR1 SQVTM, CDR2 ANQGSEA. J was trimmed by 1 base and V by 2 bases; bases with no gene match: 9. For the CDR3, the DNA is TGCAGCGTTGAATGGGTTGTAGCGGGCCGCACAGATACGCAGTATTTT. Translating gives CSVEWVVAGRTDTQYF.

The V call is TRBV5-1, the J call TRBJ2-2, with D perhaps given as TRBD1 or TRBD2 (5 bases each). The V end was cut by 4 bases, the J end by 4 bases, with 17 bases between. CDR3 size: 16 residues. The germline gives CDR1 SGHRS, CDR2 YFSETQ. The CDR3 bases are TGCGCCAGCAGCCAAACAACCGGGGCCGGCACCGGGGAGCTGTTTTTT. Protein sequence: CASSQTTGAGTGELFF.

This chain uses TRBV9 with TRBJ2-5, with D hard to call. Germline V CDR1 and CDR2: SGDLS, YYNGEE. V lost 0 bases, J lost 5 bases, and 11 bases lay in between. CDR3 length equals 14 residues. The CDR3 here is CASSVGGWRETQYF. The CDR3 DNA reads TGTGCCAGCAGCGTAGGGGGTTGGCGGGAGACCCAGTACTTC.

The chain combines TRBV6-6 with TRBJ1-5; D gene ambiguous. The CDR3 loop spans 15 amino acids. Per germline, CDR1 MNHNY and CDR2 SVGAGI (reference sequence). Trimming stripped 0 bases from V and 6 bases from J, with 12 bases between. CDR3 loop: CASSYSWAGGQPQHF. CDR3 in DNA: TGTGCCAGCAGTTACTCGTGGGCCGGAGGTCAGCCCCAGCATTTT.

The genes are TRBV9 and TRBJ2-2; D is uncertain. From germline, CDR1 is SGDLS and CDR2 YYNGEE. This CDR3 has 13 residues. The V and J ends lost 1 base and 3 bases respectively, with 4 bases between them. The CDR3 region has the DNA TGTGCCAGCAGCGTAAGGGACACCGGGGAGCTGTTTTTT. This encodes CASSVRDTGELFF. Full variable domain (remainder filled in from reference TRBV9 and TRBJ2-2): DSGVTQTPKHLITATGQRVTLRCSPRSGDLSVYWYQQSLDQGLQFLIQYYNGEERAKGNILERFSAQQFPDLHSELNLSSLELGDSALYFCASSVRDTGELFFGEGSRLTVL.

The chain recombines TRBV15 with TRBJ2-7; 8 bases agree with TRBD1. Germline CDR1 and CDR2: LNHNV and YYDKDF (reference sequence). J lost 5 bases, V lost 4 bases, and 10 bases had no gene match. The CDR3 loop spans 15 amino acids. DNA for the CDR3: TGTGCCACCAGCAACCCCAGGACAGGGTGGCACGAGCAGTACTTC. This translates into CATSNPRTGWHEQYF.

CDR3 nucleotides: TGTGCCAGCAGCTTGCAACAGGGGGGAAACTATGGCTACACCTTC. It yields the protein CASSLQQGGNYGYTF. This sequence joins TRBV5-4 and TRBJ1-2; 8 bases agree with TRBD1. This CDR3 is built from 15 residues. The junction had 4 bases not matched to a gene; V was cut back by 1 base and J by 2 bases. CDR1 and CDR2 (germline): SGHNT, YYREEE (reference sequence).

The chain is built from TRBV5-4 and TRBJ2-1, with TRBD2 matching over 9 bases. The CDR3 consists of 15 residues. V trimming: 5 bases; J trimming: 8 bases; junction bases outside the gene matches: 11. Germline assignment: CDR1 SGHNT and CDR2 YYREEE (reference sequence). The CDR3: CASRSFGTSFDEQFF. CDR3 DNA: TGTGCCAGCAGGTCCTTCGGGACTAGCTTCGATGAGCAGTTCTTC.

V usage is TRBV7-2 and J usage is TRBJ2-7; D perhaps matches TRBD2 (5 bases). The ends were cut back, 5 bases at V and 3 bases at J, with 11 bases in the middle. Germline CDR1 and CDR2: SGHTA and FQGNSA. The CDR3 is made up of 13 amino acids. This CDR3 reads CASSPERGYEQYF. In DNA, the CDR3 is TGTGCCAGCAGCCCGGAACGGGGCTACGAGCAGTACTTC.

This clone was counted between two and nine times. The chain uses TRBV6-5 and TRBJ1-3; no definite D call. CDR3 size: 13 residues. The germline CDR1 and CDR2 sequences are MNHEY and SVGAGI. Trimming took 8 bases from V and 4 from J, leaving 12 bases between them. CDR3 sequence reads: CASGEFLGNTIYF. CDR3 nucleotides: TGTGCCAGCGGGGAGTTTCTAGGAAACACCATATATTTT.

The chain couples TRBV7-6 to TRBJ1-4, with TRBD1 identical over 7 bases. V shed 8 bases and J 4 bases; nucleotides not matched to a gene: 4. Germline V CDR1 and CDR2: SGHVS, FNYEAQ. There are 13 residues in the CDR3. This chain's CDR3 is CASQGQNNEKLFF. The CDR3 DNA reads TGTGCCAGCCAGGGACAGAATAATGAAAAACTGTTTTTT. The whole variable domain, remainder taken from reference TRBV7-6 and TRBJ1-4, is GAGVSQSPRYKVTKRGQDVALRCDPISGHVSLYWYRQALGQGPEFLTYFNYEAQQDKSGLPNDRFSAERPEGSISTLTIQRTEQRDSAMYRCASQGQNNEKLFFGSGTQLSVL.

This chain joins TRBV6-4 and TRBJ2-7; TRBD2 is a possible D gene (5 bases). V lost 3 bases and J 3 bases, leaving 9 bases between the germline ends. The CDR3 contains 13 residues. Per the germline V gene, CDR1 is MRHNA and CDR2 is SNTAGT. This chain's CDR3 is CASSEGGYYEQYF. In nucleotides, the CDR3 is TGTGCCAGCAGTGAGGGCGGGTACTACGAGCAGTACTTC.

This chain links TRBV28 with TRBJ1-5; D unclear. Trimming left V 6 bases short and J 5 bases short, with 8 bases between. This CDR3 comprises 12 residues. Germline V CDR1 and CDR2: MDHEN, SYDVKM. For the CDR3, the DNA is TGTGCCAGCAGCCCCCTAGATCAGCCCCAGCATTTT. Its translation: CASSPLDQPQHF.

This rearrangement joins TRBV30 to TRBJ2-7, with 8 bases identical to TRBD2. Germline V gene sequence: CDR1 GTSNPN, CDR2 SVGIG (reference sequence). V lost 0 bases and J lost 6; bases outside the gene matches: 4. CDR3 length equals 13 residues. The CDR3 reads CAWSVTGGGEQYF. DNA for the CDR3: TGTGCCTGGAGTGTAACGGGGGGGGGCGAGCAGTACTTC. Complete variable domain (other parts from reference TRBV30 and TRBJ2-7): SQTIHQWPATLVQPVGSPLSLECTVEGTSNPNLYWYRQAAGRGLQLLFYSVGIGQISSEVPQNLSASRPQDRQFILSSKKLLLSDSGFYLCAWSVTGGGEQYFGPGTRLTVT.

J is TRBJ2-7 and V is TRBV5-1, with 14 bases lining up with TRBD2. The CDR3 loop spans 16 amino acids. Losses at the gene ends were 0 bases for V and 6 bases for J; bases not matched to a gene: 5. Germline V gives CDR1 SGHRS, CDR2 YFSETQ. The DNA for the CDR3 is TGCGCCAGCAGCTTGGGACTAGCGGGAGGGCCTCGCGAGCAGTACTTC. Protein sequence: CASSLGLAGGPREQYF.

The rearrangement links TRBV4-2 to TRBJ2-3; 8 bases align to TRBD1. V was pared by 1 base and J by 3 bases, with 12 bases of the junction left unmatched. This CDR3 comprises 18 residues. CDR1 is LGHNA and CDR2 is YNFKEQ in the germline V gene. CDR3 nucleotides: TGTGCCAGCAGCCAAGGCAGGGGGCTAGTTTCGAAGACAGATACGCAGTATTTT. Its translation is CASSQGRGLVSKTDTQYF.

This clone ranks as medium-sized (0.01 to 0.1%). V gene TRBV7-2 combines with J gene TRBJ1-2; D might be TRBD1 (5 bases). Trimming removed 3 bases at V and 8 bases at J, with 7 bases between. The CDR3 consists of 11 residues. The V gene's germline CDR1 is SGHTA and CDR2 FQGNSA. The CDR3 spells CASSLGGGYTF. The CDR3 nucleotides read TGTGCCAGCAGCTTGGGGGGAGGCTACACCTTC. Full variable domain (rest looked up from reference TRBV7-2 and TRBJ1-2): GAGVSQSPSNKVTEKGKDVELRCDPISGHTALYWYRQSLGQGLEFLIYFQGNSAPDKSGLPSDRFSAERTGGSVSTLTIQRTQQEDSAVYLCASSLGGGYTFGSGTRLTVV.

The rearrangement links TRBV12-5 to TRBJ2-6, with D perhaps TRBD2 (6 bases). In germline, CDR1 is LGHNT, CDR2 FRNRAP. V shed 6 bases and J shed 3 bases, with 18 bases lying between them. This CDR3 is 17 amino acids long. The CDR3 loop reads CASGPQGGVGGANVLTF. The CDR3 nucleotides are TGTGCTAGTGGCCCTCAAGGCGGGGTTGGTGGGGCCAACGTCCTGACTTTC.